The 4 T cell receptor beta chains given below trace back to one sample, sequenced in a study of blood T cell repertoires in COVID-19. Profiling relied on immunoSEQ multiplex PCR, and the TCRdb table lists in-frame clones only, not all of them. The sample shows about 250,000 clones, approximately 85% of them seen only once. Material: peripheral blood. These receptors all come from a human donor with COVID-19, enrolled during active disease. The donor label of this sample is uncertain.

DNA of the CDR3: TGTGCCAGCAGTCGAGGGGACAGCTACACAGATACGCAGTATTTT. Amino acids: CASSRGDSYTDTQYF. The chain combines TRBV27 with TRBJ2-3; 7 bases fit TRBD1. CDR3 length: 15 residues. V lost 5 bases, J lost 2 bases, and 7 bases stayed unmatched. Germline CDR1 is MNHEY and CDR2 is SMNVEV (reference sequence).

This clone was seen once. J is TRBJ1-3 and V is TRBV9, with 7 bases identical to TRBD1. Unmatched junction bases numbered 5, after V lost 3 bases and J lost 2 bases. CDR3 length: 15 amino acids. Germline V gives CDR1 SGDLS, CDR2 YYNGEE. CDR3 sequence reads: CASSEGQSTGNTIYF. CDR3 DNA sequence: TGTGCCAGCAGCGAGGGACAGAGCACTGGAAACACCATATATTTT.

The V gene is TRBV3-1 (or the pseudogene TRBV3-2), the J gene TRBJ1-6; 7 nucleotides align to TRBD1. V shed 4 bases and J 4 bases; nucleotides not matched to a gene: 4. The CDR3 extends over 15 amino acids. Germline values: CDR1 LGHDT, CDR2 YNNKEL (reference sequence). The CDR3 region is CASSPRTGYNSPLHF. Written as DNA, the CDR3 is TGTGCCAGCAGCCCCAGGACAGGTTATAATTCACCCCTCCACTTT.

The chain is built from TRBV11-2 and TRBJ1-1, with 9 bases matching TRBD1. The germline V gene encodes CDR1 SGHAT and CDR2 FQNNGV. This CDR3 contains 16 residues. With V trimmed by 6 bases and J by 0 bases, 8 bases remained unmatched. CDR3 sequence reads: CASRFAGTGLNTEAFF. In DNA form, the CDR3 reads TGTGCCAGCAGATTTGCCGGGACAGGGCTGAACACTGAAGCTTTCTTT. The full variable domain, completed using reference TRBV11-2 and TRBJ1-1, is EAGVAQSPRYKIIEKRQSVAFWCNPISGHATLYWYQQILGQGPKLLIQFQNNGVVDDSQLPKDRFSAERLKGVDSTLKIQPAKLEDSAVYLCASRFAGTGLNTEAFFGQGTRLTVV.